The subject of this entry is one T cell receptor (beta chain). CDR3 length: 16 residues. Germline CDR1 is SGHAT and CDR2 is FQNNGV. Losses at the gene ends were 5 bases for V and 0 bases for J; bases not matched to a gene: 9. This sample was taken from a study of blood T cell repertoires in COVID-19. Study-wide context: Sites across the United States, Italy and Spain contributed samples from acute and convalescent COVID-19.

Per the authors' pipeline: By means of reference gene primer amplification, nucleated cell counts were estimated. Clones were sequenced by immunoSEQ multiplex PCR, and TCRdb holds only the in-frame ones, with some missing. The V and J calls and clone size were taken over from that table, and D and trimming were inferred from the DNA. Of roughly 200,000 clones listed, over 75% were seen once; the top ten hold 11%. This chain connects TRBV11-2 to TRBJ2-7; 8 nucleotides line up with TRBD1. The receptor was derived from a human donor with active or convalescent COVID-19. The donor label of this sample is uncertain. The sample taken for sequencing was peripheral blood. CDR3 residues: CASSPRTGQSSYEQYF. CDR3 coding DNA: TGTGCCAGCAGCCCTCGGACAGGGCAGAGCTCCTACGAGCAGTACTTC.